Listed below are T cell receptor beta chains from one sample, sequenced in a study of blood T cell repertoires in COVID-19. Sequenced by immunoSEQ multiplex PCR; TCRdb stores in-frame clones only, minus some. The repertoire has approximately 300,000 clones, over 75% of them found once; the top ten carry less than 11%. Sequenced: PBMCs or T cells enriched from blood (not recorded which). All receptors come from a woman aged 18-30 years who had recovered from COVID-19. Each CDR3 is given with its conserved first and last residue. Each record gives: J gene, V gene, D gene, clone size, CDR3 DNA, CDR3 protein. A D gene is named only where the DNA matches it firmly. A clone size is listed for some rows: how often the clone was seen (once, few, many), or a class if it is expanded.

>TRBJ1-2|TRBV27|TRBD1|.
TGTGCCAGCAGTCCCCTTACAGGGGAACGGGATGGCTACACCTTC
CASSPLTGERDGYTF
>TRBJ2-1|TRBV6-5|.|.
TGTGCCAGCAGTTACACCCCTCGTAGTCTGGAGCAGTTCTTC
CASSYTPRSLEQFF
>TRBJ1-1|TRBV10-3|.|.
TGTGCCATCAGGGGCGGGGGGAACACTGAAGCTTTCTTT
CAIRGGGNTEAFF
>TRBJ1-6|TRBV21-1|.|.
TGTGCCAGCGGGACAGGGACACCCCTCCACTTT
CASGTGTPLHF
>TRBJ1-1|TRBV19|TRBD1|.
TGTGCCACCGCCGGACAGGGGGCCACTGAAGCTTTCTTT
CATAGQGATEAFF
>TRBJ2-7|TRBV12-1|.|.
TGTGCCGGGGGGGGTTCCAACTTCTACGAGCAGTACTTC
CAGGGSNFYEQYF
>TRBJ2-5|TRBV5-1|TRBD2|.
TGCGCCAGCAGCCCGGGACGGGGGGACGGTGAACAGACCCAGTACTTC
CASSPGRGDGEQTQYF
>TRBJ1-1|TRBV7-6|.|.
TGTGCCAGCATCCTCGACCCTAGCGGCACTGAAGCTTTCTTT
CASILDPSGTEAFF
>TRBJ1-3|TRBV13|TRBD1|.
TGTGCCAGCAGCTTAGGGGGACAGGGAAACACCATATATTTT
CASSLGGQGNTIYF
>TRBJ1-5|TRBV12-3/TRBV12-4|.|.
TGTGCCAGCAAGGACACAGAGAGTCAGCCCCAGCATTTT
CASKDTESQPQHF
>TRBJ2-2|TRBV14|TRBD1|.
TGTGCCAGCAGCCAATTGACAGGGACCTTCAACACCGGGGAGCTGTTTTTT
CASSQLTGTFNTGELFF
>TRBJ1-6|TRBV19|TRBD1|.
TGTGCCAGTAGGGACAGGATTGACTCACCCCTCCACTTT
CASRDRIDSPLHF
>TRBJ2-5|TRBV2|TRBD1|.
TGTGCCAGGAAGGGGGCTCAAGAGACCCAGTACTTC
CARKGAQETQYF
>TRBJ1-1|TRBV28|TRBD1|.
TGTGCCAGCAGTTCTCCCGGGACAGCGGGTTTAGAAGCTTTCTTT
CASSSPGTAGLEAFF
>TRBJ1-5|TRBV30|.|.
TGTGCCTGGAGTACAGGCGGGGATCAGCCCCAGCATTTT
CAWSTGGDQPQHF
>TRBJ1-2|TRBV30|TRBD1|.
TGTGCCTGGAGGGACCCGGGACAGCTAAACTATGGCTACACCTTC
CAWRDPGQLNYGYTF
>TRBJ1-3|TRBV5-4|.|.
TGTGCCAGCAGTCCACTTGGGAGCTCTGGAAGCACCATATATTTT
CASSPLGSSGSTIYF
>TRBJ2-3|TRBV28|.|.
TGTGCCAGCAGTTTGTCCTTAACAGGGCGGGCAGATACGCAGTATTTT
CASSLSLTGRADTQYF
>TRBJ1-2|TRBV6-2/TRBV6-3|.|few
TGTGCCAGCAGTTACAAGGGGAACTATGGCTACACCTTC
CASSYKGNYGYTF
>TRBJ2-4|TRBV5-1|TRBD1|.
TGCGCCAGCAGCCCGGGACAGGGCCGTGGCATTCAGTACTTC
CASSPGQGRGIQYF
>TRBJ2-2|TRBV5-6|TRBD2|.
TGTGCCAGCAGCTTGCTGTCGGGGAGGGCTGCCGGGGAGCTGTTTTTT
CASSLLSGRAAGELFF
>TRBJ1-6|TRBV13|TRBD1|few
TGTGCCAGCAGCTTGTACAGGGGTAATTCACCCCTCCACTTT
CASSLYRGNSPLHF
>TRBJ1-2|TRBV7-2|.|.
TGTGCCAGCAGCTTAACGGGGGACCTTCATGGCTACACCTTC
CASSLTGDLHGYTF
>TRBJ1-1|TRBV7-8|.|.
TGTGCCAGCAGCTTAAAAGCAGGGATCGGTCGGAACACTGAAGCTTTCTTT
CASSLKAGIGRNTEAFF
>TRBJ2-7|TRBV7-2|TRBD1|few
TGTGCCAGCAGCTCCCCCAGCAGGGGGTACGAGCAGTACTTC
CASSSPSRGYEQYF
>TRBJ2-3|TRBV11-2|.|.
TGTGCCAGCAGCGGGTGGGAGTTGATAGGAGATACGCAGTATTTT
CASSGWELIGDTQYF
>TRBJ1-4|TRBV2|TRBD1|.
TGTGCCAGCAGTGGACCGACAGGGGAGGCGACAACTAATGAAAAACTGTTTTTT
CASSGPTGEATTNEKLFF